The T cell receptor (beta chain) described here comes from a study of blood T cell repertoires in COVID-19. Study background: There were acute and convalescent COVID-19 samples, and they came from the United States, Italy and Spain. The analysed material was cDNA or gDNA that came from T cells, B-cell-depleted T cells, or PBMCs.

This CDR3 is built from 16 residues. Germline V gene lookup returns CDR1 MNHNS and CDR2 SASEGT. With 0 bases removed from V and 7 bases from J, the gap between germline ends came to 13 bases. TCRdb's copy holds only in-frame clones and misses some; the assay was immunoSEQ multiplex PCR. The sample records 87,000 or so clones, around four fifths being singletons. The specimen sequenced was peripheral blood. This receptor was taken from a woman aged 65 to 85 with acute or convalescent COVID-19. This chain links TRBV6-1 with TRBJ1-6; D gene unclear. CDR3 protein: CASSEASGLSNSPLHF. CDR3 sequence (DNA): TGTGCCAGCAGTGAAGCTTCAGGACTTTCGAATTCACCCCTCCACTTT.